The 13 T cell receptor beta chains below were found in one sample sequenced in a study of lymphopenia after photon versus proton radiotherapy. Repertoires were generated with immunoSEQ multiplex PCR, while TCRdb's copy carries only in-frame clones and drops some. The data contain more than 45,000 clones, 65% to 85% of them singletons. This specimen consisted of peripheral blood, obtained from a patient treated with proton-based radiotherapy. The source is a man between 60 and 70 years old with pancreatic cancer.

The DNA for the CDR3 is TGTGCCAGCAGCGTATGGGGTGATGGAAACACCATATATTTT. Amino acids: CASSVWGDGNTIYF. This chain joins TRBV9 and TRBJ1-3; no definite D call. CDR3 length: 14 amino acids. Germline lookup yields CDR1 SGDLS and CDR2 YYNGEE. V was trimmed by 1 base and J by 3 bases, leaving 8 bases between them.

This clone occurred a few times. CDR3 residues: CASSALETGGNQPQHF. CDR3 in DNA: TGTGCCAGCAGTGCCCTCGAAACAGGGGGCAATCAGCCCCAGCATTTT. The V gene is TRBV6-1, the J gene TRBJ1-5; TRBD1 agrees at 7 bases. This CDR3 comprises 16 residues. Trimming cost V 4 bases and J 2 bases; bases outside gene matches: 8. Germline CDR1 and CDR2: MNHNS and SASEGT.

J is TRBJ1-1 and V is TRBV19; D is ambiguous. Trimming took off 4 bases at V and 0 bases at J, with 12 bases between the two ends. CDR3 length equals 15 residues. CDR1 LNHDA and CDR2 SQIVND come from the germline V gene (reference sequence). CDR3 amino acids: CASSSPQLLNTEAFF. The CDR3 coding sequence is TGTGCCAGTAGTAGCCCCCAACTACTGAACACTGAAGCTTTCTTT.

V usage is TRBV6-5 and J usage is TRBJ2-5; no clear D. Trimming cost V 11 bases and J 2 bases, with 18 bases left between them. Germline V gene sequence: CDR1 MNHEY, CDR2 SVGAGI. The CDR3 runs to 14 residues. In DNA, the CDR3 is TGTGCCTCAAGCAGGATAGGTCAGCAAGAGACCCAGTACTTC. Protein: CASSRIGQQETQYF.

This chain links TRBV19 with TRBJ2-2; 9 nucleotides match TRBD1. The CDR3 covers 13 residues. The V and J ends lost 7 bases and 7 bases, in that order; junction bases with no gene match: 4. CDR1 and CDR2 from the germline V gene are LNHDA and SQIVND (reference sequence). This CDR3 is CASKQGALGELFF. The CDR3 DNA is TGTGCCAGTAAACAGGGGGCACTCGGGGAGCTGTTTTTT.

The chain carries TRBV30 and TRBJ1-4, with 8 bases matching TRBD1. V lost 8 bases, J lost 4 bases, and 9 bases stayed unmatched. The V gene's germline CDR1 is GTSNPN and CDR2 SVGIG (reference sequence). This CDR3 is built from 14 residues. Written as DNA, the CDR3 is TGTGCCCATGGCGGAGGACAGGGTAATGAAAAACTGTTTTTT. Protein sequence: CAHGGGQGNEKLFF.

In nucleotides, the CDR3 is TGTGCCAGTAGCCCGACAGGGCCTGGAAACACCATATATTTT. Translation: CASSPTGPGNTIYF. The chain recombines TRBV19 with TRBJ1-3, with 7 bases matching TRBD1. The junction had 4 bases not matched to a gene; V was cut back by 6 bases and J by 2 bases. The CDR3 has 14 residues. CDR1 is LNHDA, CDR2 SQIVND, per germline (reference sequence).

This clone was seen more than once but under ten times. V usage is TRBV5-6 and J usage is TRBJ1-5, with 8 bases lining up with TRBD1. Trimming removed 0 bases from V and 2 bases from J; junction bases left unmatched: 4. The CDR3 totals 16 residues. Germline assignment: CDR1 SGHDT and CDR2 YYEEEE. The CDR3 protein is CASSLGRGLGNQPQHF. In DNA form, the CDR3 reads TGTGCCAGCAGCTTGGGCAGGGGGCTTGGCAATCAGCCCCAGCATTTT.

The chain joins TRBV28 to TRBJ2-1; D gene uncertain. This CDR3 spans 13 amino acids. V lost 8 bases and J lost 9, with 17 bases in between. Looked up from germline, CDR1 is MDHEN and CDR2 is SYDVKM. The CDR3 coding sequence is TGTGCCAGCCTAAACTGGAGCAAAGGTGAGCAGTTCTTC. Amino acid sequence: CASLNWSKGEQFF.

The V and J genes are TRBV7-2 and TRBJ2-7; either TRBD1 or TRBD2 may fit D (5 bases each). V dropped 2 bases and J dropped 4 bases, with 9 bases sitting between them. This CDR3 has 13 amino acids. CDR1 is SGHTA and CDR2 is FQGNSA in the germline V gene. CDR3 bases: TGTGCCAGCAGCTTATCTGGGGGATACGAGCAGTACTTC. Encoded protein: CASSLSGGYEQYF.

V is TRBV7-9 and J is TRBJ1-3; D ambiguous. V was shortened by 5 bases and J by 2 bases, with 19 bases between the two germline ends. Germline V gives CDR1 SEHNR, CDR2 FQNEAQ (reference sequence). This CDR3 region has 17 residues. CDR3: CASSPYDRQEAGNTIYF. The CDR3 DNA is TGTGCCAGCAGCCCATACGACCGTCAGGAAGCTGGAAACACCATATATTTT.

Only a few counts were recorded for this clone. The J gene is TRBJ2-3, the V gene TRBV13, with D possibly matching TRBD1 (6 bases). Trimming stripped 1 base from V and 8 bases from J, with 19 bases between. The CDR3 has 16 residues. Germline-derived CDR1 and CDR2 are PRHDT and FYEKMQ (reference sequence). The CDR3 loop reads CASSLASGQGMFTQYF. The CDR3 nucleotides read TGTGCCAGCAGCTTAGCATCAGGTCAGGGGATGTTTACGCAGTATTTT. The variable domain in full, with the rest retrieved from reference TRBV13 and TRBJ2-3, is AAGVIQSPRHLIKEKRETATLKCYPIPRHDTVYWYQQGPGQDPQFLISFYEKMQSDKGSIPDRFSAQQFSDYHSELNMSSLELGDSALYFCASSLASGQGMFTQYFGPGTRLTVL.

V usage is TRBV4-2 and J usage is TRBJ1-3; no reliable D call. Trimming took off 0 bases at V and 4 bases at J, with 7 bases between the two ends. CDR1 is LGHNA, CDR2 YNFKEQ, per germline. This CDR3 region has 14 residues. The CDR3 loop is CASSQDRRGNTIYF. CDR3 bases: TGTGCCAGCAGCCAAGATAGGAGAGGAAACACCATATATTTT.